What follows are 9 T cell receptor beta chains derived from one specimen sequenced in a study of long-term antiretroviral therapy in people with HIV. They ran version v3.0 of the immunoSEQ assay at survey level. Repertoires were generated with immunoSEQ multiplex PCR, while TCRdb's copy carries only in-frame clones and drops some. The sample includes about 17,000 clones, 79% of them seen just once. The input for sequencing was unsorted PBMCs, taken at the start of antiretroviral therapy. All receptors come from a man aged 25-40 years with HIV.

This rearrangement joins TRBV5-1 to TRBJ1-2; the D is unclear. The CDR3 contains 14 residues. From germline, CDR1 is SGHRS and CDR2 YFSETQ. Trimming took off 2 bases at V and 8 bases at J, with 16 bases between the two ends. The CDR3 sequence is CASSFGFVKEGYTF. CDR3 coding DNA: TGCGCCAGCAGCTTCGGTTTCGTGAAGGAAGGCTACACCTTC.

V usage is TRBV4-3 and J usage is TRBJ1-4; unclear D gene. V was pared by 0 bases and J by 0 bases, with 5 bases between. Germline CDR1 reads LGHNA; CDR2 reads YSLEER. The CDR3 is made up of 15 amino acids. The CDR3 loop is CASSQDRATNEKLFF. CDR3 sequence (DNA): TGCGCCAGCAGCCAAGACAGAGCAACTAATGAAAAACTGTTTTTT.

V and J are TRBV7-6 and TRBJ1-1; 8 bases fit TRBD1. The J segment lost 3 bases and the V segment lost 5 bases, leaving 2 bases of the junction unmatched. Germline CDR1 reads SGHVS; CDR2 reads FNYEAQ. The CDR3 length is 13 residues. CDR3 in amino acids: CASSPTGDTEAFF. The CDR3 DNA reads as TGTGCCAGCAGCCCGACAGGGGACACTGAAGCTTTCTTT.

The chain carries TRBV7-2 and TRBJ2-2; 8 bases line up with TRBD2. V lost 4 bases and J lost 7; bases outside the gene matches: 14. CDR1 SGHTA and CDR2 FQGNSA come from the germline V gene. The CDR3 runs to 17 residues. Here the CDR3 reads CASSSGGLARGGGELFF. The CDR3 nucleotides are TGTGCCAGCAGCTCAGGAGGACTAGCCCGGGGGGGCGGGGAGCTGTTTTTT. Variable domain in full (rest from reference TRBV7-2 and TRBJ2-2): GAGVSQSPSNKVTEKGKDVELRCDPISGHTALYWYRQSLGQGLEFLIYFQGNSAPDKSGLPSDRFSAERTGGSVSTLTIQRTQQEDSAVYLCASSSGGLARGGGELFFGEGSRLTVL.

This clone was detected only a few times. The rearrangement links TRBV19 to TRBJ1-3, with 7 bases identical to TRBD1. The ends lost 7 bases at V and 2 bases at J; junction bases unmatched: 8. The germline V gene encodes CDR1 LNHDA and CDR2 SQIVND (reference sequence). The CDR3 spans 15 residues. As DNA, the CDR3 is TGTGCCAGTAAAGTGACAGGGATCGCTGGAAACACCATATATTTT. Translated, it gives CASKVTGIAGNTIYF.

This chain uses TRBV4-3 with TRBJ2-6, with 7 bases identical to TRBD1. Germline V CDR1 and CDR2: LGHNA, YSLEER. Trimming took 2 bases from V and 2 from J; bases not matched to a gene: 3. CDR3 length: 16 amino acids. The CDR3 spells CASSQQTGAGANVLTF. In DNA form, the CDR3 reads TGCGCCAGCAGCCAACAAACAGGGGCTGGGGCCAACGTCCTGACTTTC.

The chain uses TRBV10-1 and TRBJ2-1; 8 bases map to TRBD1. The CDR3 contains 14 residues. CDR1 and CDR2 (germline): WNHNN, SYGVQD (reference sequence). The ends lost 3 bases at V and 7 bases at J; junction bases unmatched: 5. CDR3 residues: CASSDGQGMNEQFF. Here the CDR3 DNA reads TGCGCCAGCAGTGATGGACAGGGTATGAATGAGCAGTTCTTC.

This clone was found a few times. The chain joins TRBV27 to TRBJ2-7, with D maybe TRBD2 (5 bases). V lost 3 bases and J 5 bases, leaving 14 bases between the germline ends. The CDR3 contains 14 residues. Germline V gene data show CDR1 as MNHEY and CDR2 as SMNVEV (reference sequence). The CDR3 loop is CASSLAGGVDEQYF. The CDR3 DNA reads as TGTGCCAGCAGTTTGGCAGGAGGAGTCGACGAGCAGTACTTC.

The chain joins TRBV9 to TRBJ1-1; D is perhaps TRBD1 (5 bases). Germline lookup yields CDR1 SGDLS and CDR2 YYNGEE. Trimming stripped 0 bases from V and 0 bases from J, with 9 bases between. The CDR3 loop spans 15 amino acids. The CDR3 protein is CASSVGPGLNTEAFF. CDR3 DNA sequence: TGTGCCAGCAGCGTAGGACCAGGGTTGAACACTGAAGCTTTCTTT.